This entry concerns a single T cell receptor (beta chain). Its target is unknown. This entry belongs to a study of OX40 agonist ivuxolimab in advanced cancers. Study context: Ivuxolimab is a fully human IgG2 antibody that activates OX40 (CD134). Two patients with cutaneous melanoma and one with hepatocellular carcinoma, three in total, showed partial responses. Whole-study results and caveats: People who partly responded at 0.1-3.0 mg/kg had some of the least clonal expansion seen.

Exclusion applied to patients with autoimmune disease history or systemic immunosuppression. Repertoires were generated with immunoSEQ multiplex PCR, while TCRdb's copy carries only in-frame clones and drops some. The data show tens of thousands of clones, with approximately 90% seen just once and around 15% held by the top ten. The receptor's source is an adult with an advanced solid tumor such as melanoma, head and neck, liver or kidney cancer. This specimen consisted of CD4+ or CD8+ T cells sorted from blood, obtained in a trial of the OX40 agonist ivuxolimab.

CDR3 protein: CSARSRYEQYF. DNA for the CDR3: TGCAGTGCTAGATCCCGCTACGAGCAGTACTTC. The V gene is TRBV20-1, the J gene TRBJ2-7; D is ambiguous. Trimming removed 2 bases at V and 3 bases at J, with 5 bases between. CDR3 length: 11 residues. The germline CDR1 and CDR2 sequences are DFQATT and SNEGSKA (reference sequence).